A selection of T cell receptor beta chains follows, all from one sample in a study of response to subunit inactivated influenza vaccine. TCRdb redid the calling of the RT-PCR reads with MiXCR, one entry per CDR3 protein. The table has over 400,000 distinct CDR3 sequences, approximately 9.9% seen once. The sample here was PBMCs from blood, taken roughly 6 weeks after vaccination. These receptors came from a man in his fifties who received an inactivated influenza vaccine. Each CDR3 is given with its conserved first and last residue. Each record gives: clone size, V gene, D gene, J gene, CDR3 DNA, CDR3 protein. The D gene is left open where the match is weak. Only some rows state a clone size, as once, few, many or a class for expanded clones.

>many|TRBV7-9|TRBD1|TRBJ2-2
TGTGCCAGCAGCACCTCCGGGACAGACACCGGGGAGCTGTTTTTT
CASSTSGTDTGELFF
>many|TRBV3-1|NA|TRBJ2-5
TGTGCCAGCAGCCAATCACAGGCGACCCAGTACTTC
CASSQSQATQYF
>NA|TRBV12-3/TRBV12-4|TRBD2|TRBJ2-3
TGTGCCAGCAGTTTTAGCGGGGGGGCAAGAACAGATACGCAGTATTTT
CASSFSGGARTDTQYF
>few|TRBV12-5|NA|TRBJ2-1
TGTGCTAGTGGTTTGGTACTCGGTCGGGAGAACAATGAGCAGTTCTTC
CASGLVLGRENNEQFF
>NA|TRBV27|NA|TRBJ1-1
TGTGCCAGCATCCCGACAGGCGGGAACACTGAAGCTTTCTTT
CASIPTGGNTEAFF
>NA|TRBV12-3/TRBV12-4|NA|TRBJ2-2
TGTGCCAGCAGACAGGTGACCTCCGGCACCGGGGAGCTGTTTTTT
CASRQVTSGTGELFF
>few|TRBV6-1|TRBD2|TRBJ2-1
TGTGCCAGCAGTGAAGCGCGGCGGGGGGTGCAGTTCTTC
CASSEARRGVQFF
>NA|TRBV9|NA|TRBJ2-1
TGTGCCAGCAGCGTAAAGGCAGGGGCTGACAATGAGCAGTTCTTC
CASSVKAGADNEQFF
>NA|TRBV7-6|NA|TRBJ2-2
TGTGCCAGCAGCTTAACAAACGAGAACACCGGGGAGCTGTTTTTT
CASSLTNENTGELFF
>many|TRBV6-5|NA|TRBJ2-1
TGTGCCAGCAGTTACTCCGGACCGGAGAATGAGCAGTTCTTC
CASSYSGPENEQFF
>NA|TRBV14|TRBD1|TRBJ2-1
TGTGCCAGCAGCGGACCCGGGACAGGGCACTACAATGAGCAGTTCTTC
CASSGPGTGHYNEQFF
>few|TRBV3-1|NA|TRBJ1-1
TGTGCCAGCAGCCCCCCCCGGGGGTCGGGTGAAGCTTTCTTT
CASSPPRGSGEAFF
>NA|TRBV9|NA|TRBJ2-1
TGTGCCAGCAGCGTGACAGCGGGTGTTTCCTACAATGAGCAGTTCTTC
CASSVTAGVSYNEQFF
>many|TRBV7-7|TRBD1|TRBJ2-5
TGTGCCAGCAGCTTAGCAGGGGGCGGTAACCAAGAGACCCAGTACTTC
CASSLAGGGNQETQYF
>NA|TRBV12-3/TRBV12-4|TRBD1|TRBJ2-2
TGTGCCAGCAGTTACAACAGGGGGATTGGATACGGGGAGCTGTTTTTT
CASSYNRGIGYGELFF
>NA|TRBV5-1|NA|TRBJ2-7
TGCGCCAGCAGCTTGGTCTCGGTGGGGACCTACGAGCAGTACTTC
CASSLVSVGTYEQYF
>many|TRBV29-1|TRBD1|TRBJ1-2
TGCAGCGTACCCAGACAGGGGGGTAGCTATGGCTACACCTTC
CSVPRQGGSYGYTF
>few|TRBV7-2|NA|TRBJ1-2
TGTGCCAGCAGCCGCATGCAGGGGAACTATGGCTACACCTTC
CASSRMQGNYGYTF
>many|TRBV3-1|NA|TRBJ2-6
TGTGCCAGCAGCCAATCTGGGGCCAACGTCCTGACTTTC
CASSQSGANVLTF
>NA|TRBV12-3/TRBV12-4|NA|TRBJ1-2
TGTGCCAGCAGTCCCCGGGACGGTCAGTATGGCTACACCTTC
CASSPRDGQYGYTF
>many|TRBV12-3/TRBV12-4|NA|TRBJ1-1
TGTGCCAGCAGGCCGGGACGCCGGATGAACACTGAAGCTTTCTTT
CASRPGRRMNTEAFF
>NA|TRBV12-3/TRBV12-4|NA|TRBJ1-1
TGTGCCAGCAGTTTAGACATCAACACTGAAGCTTTCTTT
CASSLDINTEAFF
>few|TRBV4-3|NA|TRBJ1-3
TGCGCCAGCAGCCAAGATGGGAGGTCCGGAAACACCATATATTTT
CASSQDGRSGNTIYF
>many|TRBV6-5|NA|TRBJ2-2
TGTGCCAGCAGTTACGAGTTCAGGGAGAACACCGGGGAGCTGTTTTTT
CASSYEFRENTGELFF
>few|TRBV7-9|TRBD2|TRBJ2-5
TGTGCCAGCAGCCTTACGACTAGCGCCCAAGAGACCCAGTACTTC
CASSLTTSAQETQYF
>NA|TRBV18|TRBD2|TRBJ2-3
TGTGCCAGCTCACCAGGAAGCGGGAGTAGGGATACGCAGTATTTT
CASSPGSGSRDTQYF
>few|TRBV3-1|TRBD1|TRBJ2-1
TGTGCCAGCAGCCCTGGGACAGGGGCGGACAATGAGCAGTTCTTC
CASSPGTGADNEQFF
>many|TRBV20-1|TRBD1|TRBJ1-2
TGCAGTGCCCCGGGACAGCTTCTCGATGGTGGCTACACCTTC
CSAPGQLLDGGYTF
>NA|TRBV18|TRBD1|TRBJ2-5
TGTGCCAGCTCACCAATGCAGGGGGATGGGACCCAGTACTTC
CASSPMQGDGTQYF